One and the same sample provided the 20 T cell receptor beta chains below, sequenced in a study of blood T cell repertoires in COVID-19 (dated by TCRdb to 2018 to 2020). The library was produced with the immunoSEQ multiplex PCR assay. TCRdb holds this immuneACCESS table with in-frame rearrangements only. Some clones are missing; in checked studies, unresolved V genes explain under half, and the rest has no known cause. Counted in this sample were more than 200,000 clones; approximately 83% of them appeared once. 7.5% to 10% of the sample is held by the ten biggest clonotypes. The sample taken for sequencing was peripheral blood. These receptors originate from a man aged 80 or over with acute or convalescent COVID-19.

The chain joins TRBV28 to TRBJ1-2, with 10 bases lining up with TRBD1. Per germline, CDR1 MDHEN and CDR2 SYDVKM. The CDR3 runs 19 residues. V dropped 0 bases and J dropped 4; count of bases not matched to a gene: 14. CDR3 amino acids: CASSLWWGAGTGDFYGYTF. The CDR3 DNA reads TGTGCCAGCAGTTTATGGTGGGGGGCGGGGACAGGGGACTTCTATGGCTACACCTTC.

The chain uses TRBV24-1 and TRBJ2-1; D remains ambiguous. The germline CDR1 and CDR2 sequences are KGHDR and SFDVKD. The germline V and J ends were trimmed by 0 bases and 0 bases, with 11 bases remaining between them. The CDR3 has 17 amino acids. CDR3 coding DNA: TGTGCCACCAGTGATTTGCCAACAGCTGACTCCTACAATGAGCAGTTCTTC. It encodes CATSDLPTADSYNEQFF.

The rearrangement uses TRBV30 and TRBJ1-6, with no clear D. Trimming stripped 3 bases from V and 9 bases from J, with 18 bases between. Germline V lookup: CDR1 GTSNPN, CDR2 SVGIG (reference sequence). This CDR3 spans 15 amino acids. The CDR3 spells CAWRVGGLHLSPLHF. The DNA of the CDR3 is TGTGCCTGGAGAGTGGGAGGACTCCACCTTTCACCCCTCCACTTT.

This clone was counted between two and nine times. The J gene is TRBJ1-1, the V gene TRBV6-6, with D uncertain. CDR3 size: 13 residues. Trimming took off 7 bases at V and 3 bases at J, with 12 bases between the two ends. Germline assignment: CDR1 MNHNY and CDR2 SVGAGI (reference sequence). CDR3 sequence: CASTVRAYTEAFF. In DNA, the CDR3 is TGTGCCAGCACGGTGAGGGCTTACACTGAAGCTTTCTTT.

The gene calls are TRBV7-8 and TRBJ1-2; D remains unclear. The germline V gene encodes CDR1 SGHVS and CDR2 FQNEAQ. V was shortened by 8 bases and J by 8 bases, with 12 bases between the two germline ends. This CDR3 comprises 11 residues. CDR3 in DNA: TGTGCCAGCGGGGTGGGCGGGGGCTACACCTTC. It codes for CASGVGGGYTF.

This clone showed up just once. The chain is built from TRBV5-1 and TRBJ2-2; 9 positions agree with TRBD2. This CDR3 is built from 17 residues. Germline V gene sequence: CDR1 SGHRS, CDR2 YFSETQ. Trimming at V came to 4 bases and at J to 4 bases, leaving 11 bases not matched to a gene. The CDR3 DNA reads TGCGCCAGCAGCCGTCTGTTAGCGGGGGTCCCCACCGGGGAGCTGTTTTTT. It translates to CASSRLLAGVPTGELFF.

This sequence joins TRBV19 and TRBJ2-7; possibly TRBD2 for D (5 bases). Germline V gives CDR1 LNHDA, CDR2 SQIVND (reference sequence). V was shortened by 3 bases and J by 2 bases, with 14 bases between the two germline ends. CDR3 length: 15 residues. CDR3 region: CASSIQSRGPYEQYF. In nucleotides, the CDR3 is TGTGCCAGTAGTATCCAGAGCCGGGGTCCCTACGAGCAGTACTTC.

The chain recombines TRBV15 with TRBJ1-6; D gene ambiguous. CDR3 length: 14 amino acids. Trimming left V 0 bases short and J 7 bases short, with 7 bases between. Germline lookup yields CDR1 LNHNV and CDR2 YYDKDF (reference sequence). The CDR3 protein is CATSRDQTNSPLHF. CDR3 DNA: TGTGCCACCAGCAGAGATCAGACAAATTCACCCCTCCACTTT.

This rearrangement joins TRBV10-1 to TRBJ2-2, with 12 bases fitting TRBD2. With V trimmed by 6 bases and J by 6 bases, 8 bases remained unmatched. Germline lookup yields CDR1 WNHNN and CDR2 SYGVQD (reference sequence). There are 16 residues in the CDR3. The CDR3 is CASSRLAGEQAGELFF. The CDR3 DNA sequence: TGCGCCAGCAGCAGACTAGCGGGGGAGCAGGCCGGGGAGCTGTTTTTT.

The J gene is TRBJ2-2, the V gene TRBV25-1, with TRBD2 as a possible D gene (6 bases). The CDR3 consists of 14 residues. CDR1 MGHDK and CDR2 SYGVNS come from the germline V gene. Deletions cut 6 bases from V and 11 bases from J, with 19 bases between. DNA of the CDR3: TGTGCCAGCAGGGCTACAGGAAGGGGAGGAGAGCTGTTTTTT. Residues: CASRATGRGGELFF.

The V and J genes are TRBV12-2 and TRBJ1-1; TRBD1 reflects the table's D call only, with no check against the DNA. TRBV12-2 is flagged as a pseudogene. The CDR3 is 14 residues long. The CDR3 reads CASRPGQGPTEAFF. The CDR3 coding sequence is TGTGCAAGTCGCCCGGGACAGGGGCCCACTGAAGCTTTCTTT.

This rearrangement joins TRBV6-6 to TRBJ1-5; 8 bases are a match to TRBD1. Germline V gene lookup returns CDR1 MNHNY and CDR2 SVGAGI (reference sequence). This CDR3 has 15 amino acids. J lost 2 bases, V lost 5 bases, and 5 bases had no gene match. This CDR3 reads CASSIDRGGNQPQHF. CDR3 coding DNA: TGTGCCAGCAGTATCGACAGGGGAGGCAATCAGCCCCAGCATTTT.

The table lists this clone with a few counts. The chain is built from TRBV7-8 and TRBJ2-2, with 12 bases aligning to TRBD2. V lost 6 bases, J lost 1 base, and 12 bases stayed unmatched. CDR1 is SGHVS, CDR2 FQNEAQ, per germline. The CDR3 is 19 amino acids. DNA for the CDR3: TGTGCCAGCAGTTACGGACTAGCGGGAACCAGCTTGAACACCGGGGAGCTGTTTTTT. Amino acids: CASSYGLAGTSLNTGELFF.

The chain recombines TRBV7-9 with TRBJ1-3; TRBD1 is a possible D gene (5 bases). The CDR3 is 14 residues long. Trimming stripped 7 bases from V and 2 bases from J, with 12 bases between. CDR1 and CDR2 (germline): SEHNR, FQNEAQ (reference sequence). This CDR3 reads CASTSSGTGNTIYF. CDR3 in DNA: TGTGCCAGCACCTCTTCAGGGACTGGAAACACCATATATTTT.

The genes are TRBV7-9 and TRBJ1-2; TRBD1 matches 10 bases. V lost 1 base to trimming and J lost 4 bases; unmatched junction nucleotides: 6. Germline CDR1 reads SEHNR; CDR2 reads FQNEAQ (reference sequence). The CDR3 loop spans 16 amino acids. The CDR3 coding sequence is TGTGCCAGCAGCTTAGGCAGGACAGGGGGTATCTATGGCTACACCTTC. It translates to CASSLGRTGGIYGYTF.

The V gene is TRBV11-2, the J gene TRBJ1-2; D not certain. CDR1 is SGHAT and CDR2 is FQNNGV in the germline V gene. V was pared by 5 bases and J by 4 bases, with 11 bases between. The CDR3 has 13 amino acids. CDR3: CASSPAGVYGYTF. CDR3 DNA sequence: TGTGCCAGCAGCCCCGCGGGAGTCTATGGCTACACCTTC.

The rearrangement joins TRBV19 to TRBJ1-6, with a possible D match to TRBD1 (5 bases). The CDR3 covers 13 residues. Germline CDR1 and CDR2: LNHDA and SQIVND (reference sequence). Trimming stripped 4 bases from V and 10 bases from J, with 11 bases between. CDR3 sequence (DNA): TGTGCCAGTAGTAACCTCCAGGGCTCACCCCTCCACTTT. Residues: CASSNLQGSPLHF.

This clone appeared a few times. The V call is TRBV19, the J call TRBJ1-4; D gene ambiguous. This CDR3 has 14 amino acids. Trimming pared 8 bases from V and 0 bases from J, leaving 10 bases between. Germline CDR1 and CDR2: LNHDA and SQIVND (reference sequence). CDR3 sequence reads: CASADFATNEKLFF. The CDR3 bases are TGTGCCAGTGCGGACTTCGCAACTAATGAAAAACTGTTTTTT.

V is TRBV7-9 and J is TRBJ1-3, with 10 bases fitting TRBD1. J gave up 0 bases and V 11 bases, and 10 bases lay outside the gene matches. This CDR3 spans 16 amino acids. The V gene's germline CDR1 is SEHNR and CDR2 FQNEAQ (reference sequence). Here the CDR3 reads CAAGTGDSNSGNTIYF. The CDR3 nucleotides are TGTGCCGCCGGGACAGGGGACTCCAACTCTGGAAACACCATATATTTT.

This sequence joins TRBV25-1 and TRBJ1-1; possibly TRBD1 for D (6 bases). The CDR3 has 13 amino acids. Germline V gives CDR1 MGHDK, CDR2 SYGVNS. V gave up 6 bases and J gave up 5 bases, with 13 bases separating them. Written as DNA, the CDR3 is TGTGCCAGCAGCAAACAGGGCCAGACTGAAGCTTTCTTT. Amino acid sequence: CASSKQGQTEAFF. The complete variable domain, with remaining parts taken from reference TRBV25-1 and TRBJ1-1, reads EADIYQTPRYLVIGTGKKITLECSQTMGHDKMYWYQQDPGMELHLIHYSYGVNSTEKGDLSSESTVSRIRTEHFPLTLESARPSHTSQYLCASSKQGQTEAFFGQGTRLTVV.